One and the same sample provided the 3 T cell receptor beta chains below, sequenced in a study of breast tumors, draining lymph nodes, adjacent tissues. Axillary draining lymph nodes of breast cancer patients supplied the node samples. TCRdb itself ran the multiplex PCR reads through MiXCR, one entry per CDR3 protein. The repertoire holds about 200,000 distinct CDR3 sequences, approximately 33% seen once, with 4% to 5.5% in the top ten. Sequencing was done on a sample of axillary lymph node tissue. These receptors were collected from a female donor with breast cancer. Some clones in this sample may be carry-over from other donors' samples.

This clonotype has more than one count but fewer than ten. The J gene is TRBJ2-7, the V gene TRBV5-1; TRBD2 agrees at 10 bases. Germline V CDR1 and CDR2: SGHRS, YFSETQ. The J segment lost 0 bases and the V segment lost 6 bases, leaving 6 bases of the junction unmatched. This CDR3 spans 15 amino acids. CDR3: CASTVASGSSYEQYF. DNA of the CDR3: TGCGCCAGCACCGTCGCTAGCGGGAGCTCCTACGAGCAGTACTTC.

There are many counts of this clonotype. The chain carries TRBV3-1 and TRBJ1-6, with TRBD1 matching over 7 bases. CDR3 size: 14 residues. The V gene end was trimmed by 6 bases and the J gene end by 9 bases; junction bases not matched to a gene: 8. Germline V gives CDR1 LGHDT, CDR2 YNNKEL (reference sequence). The DNA of the CDR3 is TGTGCCAGCAGAGGGACAGTCGGGGGTTCACCCCTCCACTTT. Residues: CASRGTVGGSPLHF. Full variable domain (rest looked up from reference TRBV3-1 and TRBJ1-6): DTAVSQTPKYLVTQMGNDKSIKCEQNLGHDTMYWYKQDSKKFLKIMFSYNNKELIINETVPNRFSPKSPDKAHLNLHINSLELGDSAVYFCASRGTVGGSPLHFGNGTRLTVT.

This clonotype was recorded many times. The rearrangement links TRBV27 to TRBJ1-5; possibly TRBD1 for D (6 bases). There are 15 residues in the CDR3. Germline values: CDR1 MNHEY, CDR2 SMNVEV (reference sequence). V lost 5 bases and J 2 bases, leaving 13 bases between the germline ends. CDR3 sequence: CASSAQGLGNQPQHF. The DNA of the CDR3 is TGTGCCAGCAGTGCACAGGGTTTGGGCAATCAGCCCCAGCATTTT.